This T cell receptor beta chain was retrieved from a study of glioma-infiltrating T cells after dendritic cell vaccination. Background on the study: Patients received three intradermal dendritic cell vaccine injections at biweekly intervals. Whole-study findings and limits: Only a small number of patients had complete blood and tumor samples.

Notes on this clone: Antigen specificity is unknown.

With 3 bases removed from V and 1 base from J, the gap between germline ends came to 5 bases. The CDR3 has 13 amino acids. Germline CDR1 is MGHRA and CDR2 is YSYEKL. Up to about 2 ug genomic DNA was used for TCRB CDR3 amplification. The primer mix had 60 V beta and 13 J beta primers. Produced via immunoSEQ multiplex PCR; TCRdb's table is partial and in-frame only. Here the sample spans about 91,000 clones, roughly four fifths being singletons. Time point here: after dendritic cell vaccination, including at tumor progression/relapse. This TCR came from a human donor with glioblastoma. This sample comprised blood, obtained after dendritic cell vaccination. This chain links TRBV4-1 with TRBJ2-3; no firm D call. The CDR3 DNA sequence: TGCGCCAGCAGCCACCCTGGCACAGATACGCAGTATTTT. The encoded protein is CASSHPGTDTQYF.